A single sample is the source of the 14 T cell receptor beta chains below, sequenced in a study of shared clonotypes between healthy human individuals. Profiling relied on immunoSEQ multiplex PCR, and the TCRdb table lists in-frame clones only, not all of them. Of about 1 million clones in the sample, about 75% are singletons; the top ten hold 1.4% to 1.5%. The sample consisted of memory CD4+ T cells sorted from blood. The subset denotes: CD45RA-negative fraction. All receptors derive from a man aged 18 to 29 in good health.

This chain uses TRBV7-9 with TRBJ2-3; possibly TRBD1 for D (6 bases). V lost 8 bases and J 5 bases, leaving 11 bases between the germline ends. The CDR3 sequence is 12 residues long. Germline values: CDR1 SEHNR, CDR2 FQNEAQ (reference sequence). In nucleotides, the CDR3 is TGTGCCAGCGGTCCCAGGGGAGATACGCAGTATTTT. Translation gives CASGPRGDTQYF.

The V call is TRBV10-3, the J call TRBJ2-5, with D tentatively TRBD2 (6 bases). Germline loops: CDR1 ENHRY, CDR2 SYGVKD. Trimming cost V 10 bases and J 6 bases, with 12 bases left between them. The CDR3 extends over 11 amino acids. The CDR3 is CATTSGQTQYF. The CDR3 DNA follows: TGTGCCACGACCAGCGGGCAGACCCAGTACTTC.

There are a few counts of this clone. The V call is TRBV28, the J call TRBJ1-1; D not certain. The V gene lost 6 bases and the J gene lost 5 bases, with 19 bases spanning the gap. The germline V gene encodes CDR1 MDHEN and CDR2 SYDVKM. The CDR3 loop spans 15 amino acids. CDR3 residues: CASSLATSGRTEAFF. CDR3 DNA: TGTGCCAGCAGCCTAGCGACATCGGGGAGGACTGAAGCTTTCTTT.

J is TRBJ1-3 and V is TRBV9, with TRBD1 matching 10 bases. The CDR3 runs 17 residues. The germline V gene encodes CDR1 SGDLS and CDR2 YYNGEE. V gave up 3 bases and J gave up 6 bases; unmatched junction bases: 12. The CDR3 bases are TGTGCCAGCAGCGCGGGGTCGTGGACAGGGGGTGAAAACACCATATATTTT. Protein sequence: CASSAGSWTGGENTIYF.

CDR3 nucleotide sequence: TGTGCCAGCAGTTCCTCGGGAGCCGGGTATGGCTACACCTTC. Amino acids: CASSSSGAGYGYTF. The genes are TRBV28 and TRBJ1-2, with D hard to call. The germline V gene encodes CDR1 MDHEN and CDR2 SYDVKM. V lost 4 bases, J lost 5 bases, and 14 bases lay in between. The CDR3 is 14 amino acids.

This chain uses TRBV19 with TRBJ2-1; D possibly corresponds to TRBD2 (6 bases). The CDR3 runs 15 residues. CDR1 is LNHDA and CDR2 is SQIVND in the germline V gene (reference sequence). The ends were cut back, 0 bases at V and 4 bases at J, with 10 bases in the middle. For the CDR3, the DNA is TGTGCCAGTAGTATAGATCGGACTACATACAATGAGCAGTTCTTC. Translated: CASSIDRTTYNEQFF.

V gene TRBV7-9 combines with J gene TRBJ1-3; perhaps TRBD1 as D (5 bases). The germline CDR1 and CDR2 sequences are SEHNR and FQNEAQ (reference sequence). This CDR3 is 17 amino acids long. V was pared by 4 bases and J by 2 bases, with 18 bases between. The CDR3 loop reads CASSYYAGPETGNTIYF. CDR3 sequence (DNA): TGTGCCAGCAGCTACTACGCGGGGCCGGAGACTGGAAACACCATATATTTT.

The chain is built from TRBV7-6 and TRBJ2-5, with TRBD2 matching 13 bases. The CDR3 totals 17 residues. Germline trimming cut 5 bases from V and 5 bases from J; bases unmatched to any gene: 11. Per germline, CDR1 SGHVS and CDR2 FNYEAQ. Here the CDR3 reads CASSPKGLAGAVETQYF. The CDR3 region has the DNA TGTGCCAGCAGCCCAAAAGGACTAGCGGGAGCTGTTGAGACCCAGTACTTC.

The chain employs TRBV27 and TRBJ2-7; 7 bases align to TRBD2. Unmatched junction bases numbered 8, after V lost 1 base and J lost 5 bases. Germline V gene sequence: CDR1 MNHEY, CDR2 SMNVEV (reference sequence). The CDR3 sequence is 15 residues long. CDR3 amino acids: CASSLFPSGVNEQYF. DNA for the CDR3: TGTGCCAGCAGTTTATTTCCGAGCGGGGTCAACGAGCAGTACTTC.

V usage is TRBV6-6 and J usage is TRBJ1-1; 7 nucleotides align to TRBD1. V lost 5 bases to trimming and J lost 2 bases; unmatched junction nucleotides: 8. CDR3 size: 15 residues. Germline V gene data show CDR1 as MNHNY and CDR2 as SVGAGI (reference sequence). The CDR3 loop reads CASSNRQGYNTEAFF. Written as DNA, the CDR3 is TGTGCCAGCAGTAATCGACAGGGATATAACACTGAAGCTTTCTTT.

The chain joins TRBV28 to TRBJ2-3; perhaps TRBD2 as D (6 bases). Trimming left V 6 bases short and J 2 bases short, with 15 bases between. The germline V gene has CDR1 MDHEN and CDR2 SYDVKM. The CDR3 length is 15 residues. The CDR3 loop is CASSGTGLLTDTQYF. The CDR3 DNA reads as TGTGCCAGCAGCGGGACGGGACTTCTCACAGATACGCAGTATTTT.

The chain employs TRBV7-9 and TRBJ2-7, with TRBD2 identical over 7 bases. This CDR3 is 16 amino acids long. J gave up 2 bases and V 4 bases, and 11 bases lay outside the gene matches. Germline CDR1 is SEHNR and CDR2 is FQNEAQ (reference sequence). The DNA for the CDR3 is TGTGCCAGCAGCTCCGGGCCTCTGGGGAGGGCCTACGAGCAGTACTTC. It specifies CASSSGPLGRAYEQYF.

J is TRBJ1-1 and V is TRBV18, with 8 bases matching TRBD1. The CDR3 sequence is 12 residues long. V was clipped by 3 bases and J by 11 bases; unmatched bases: 5. Germline CDR1 KGHSH, CDR2 LQKENI. The CDR3 protein is CASSPGQGSAFF. CDR3 DNA sequence: TGTGCCAGCTCACCCGGACAGGGTAGCGCTTTCTTT.

This clone occurred a few times. The V gene is TRBV5-6, the J gene TRBJ1-5; D is perhaps TRBD1 (5 bases). The CDR3 loop spans 12 amino acids. The V gene's germline CDR1 is SGHDT and CDR2 YYEEEE. V was cut by 7 bases and J by 7 bases, with 12 bases left in between. This CDR3 reads CASPRGSQPQHF. The CDR3 DNA is TGTGCCAGCCCCCGGGGGTCGCAGCCCCAGCATTTT.